Below are 3 T cell receptor beta chains sequenced from a single sample in a study of chemoradiotherapy in HPV16-positive cancers. Some clones are missing from TCRdb's copy, which holds only in-frame ones; the method was immunoSEQ multiplex PCR. The sample yields roughly 30,000 clones, approximately 92% seen once. The sequencing used blood, collected from a patient who underwent chemoradiotherapy. Receptors originate from a human donor with HPV-associated anogenital cancer.

This chain links TRBV7-8 with TRBJ1-2; D unclear. Trimming took 5 bases from V and 0 from J, leaving 19 bases between them. The CDR3 spans 17 residues. Germline CDR1 and CDR2: SGHVS and FQNEAQ. The CDR3 DNA is TGTGCCAGCAGCCCCGAGGGAGGGTACGTGTCTAACTATGGCTACACCTTC. This gives the protein CASSPEGGYVSNYGYTF.

The J gene is TRBJ1-2, the V gene TRBV12-5; D not resolved. With 5 bases removed from V and 8 bases from J, the gap between germline ends came to 12 bases. CDR1 and CDR2 from the germline V gene are LGHNT and FRNRAP. The CDR3 totals 12 residues. CDR3 loop: CASGLQGRGYTF. For the CDR3, the DNA is TGTGCTAGTGGTCTTCAAGGGAGGGGCTACACCTTC.

This sequence joins TRBV5-1 and TRBJ1-5; D gene unclear. V shed 0 bases and J shed 7 bases, with 8 bases lying between them. Looked up from germline, CDR1 is SGHRS and CDR2 is YFSETQ. The CDR3 loop spans 13 amino acids. The CDR3 DNA reads as TGCGCCAGCAGCTTGGTAGTAGGCCAGCCCCAGCATTTT. Translated, it gives CASSLVVGQPQHF.